A single sample gave rise to the 6 T cell receptor beta chains below, sequenced in a study of shared clonotypes between healthy human individuals. The protocol was immunoSEQ multiplex PCR, while the TCRdb copy is restricted to in-frame clones and leaves out a portion. The table lists 550,000 to 800,000 clones, 74% of them singletons. Material for sequencing was memory CD4+ T cells sorted from blood. As to subset: CD45RA-negative fraction. These receptors originate from a woman in her thirties in good health.

This clone was seen a single time. The chain uses TRBV5-1 and TRBJ2-7; TRBD2 agrees at 8 bases. V was pared by 4 bases and J by 6 bases, with 15 bases of the junction left unmatched. Germline lookup yields CDR1 SGHRS and CDR2 YFSETQ. This CDR3 has 16 residues. CDR3 sequence (DNA): TGCGCCAGCAGCCTGGGTCTAGCGGGTCTGATTGCCGAGCAGTACTTC. This encodes CASSLGLAGLIAEQYF.

The rearrangement links TRBV5-3 to TRBJ2-5; D is possibly TRBD1 (6 bases). TRBV5-3 is given ORF status, its function remaining uncertain. The V end lost 4 bases, the J end lost 4 bases, and 17 bases lay between the germline ends. The length of the CDR3 is 15 residues. In DNA form, the CDR3 reads TGTGCCAGAAGCCCGGGTGGGGGCATGAGAGAGACCCAGTACTTC. Its protein is CARSPGGGMRETQYF.

The chain has TRBV2 and TRBJ2-7; tentatively, D is TRBD1 (6 bases). Per germline, CDR1 SNHLY and CDR2 FYNNEI. Between the trimmed V and J ends, which lost 8 bases and 1 base, there was a span of 15 bases. The CDR3 extends over 14 amino acids. The CDR3 sequence: CASLRGQTSYEQYF. The CDR3 coding sequence is TGTGCCAGCCTGAGAGGACAGACTTCCTACGAGCAGTACTTC. Full variable domain (rest looked up from reference TRBV2 and TRBJ2-7): EPEVTQTPSHQVTQMGQEVILRCVPISNHLYFYWYRQILGQKVEFLVSFYNNEISEKSEIFDDQFSVERPDGSNFTLKIRSTKLEDSAMYFCASLRGQTSYEQYFGPGTRLTVT.

Points on this clone: Just one base apart from a much larger clone, this may be a read error. The chain uses TRBV7-6 and TRBJ2-7; maybe TRBD2 (7 bases). Trimming took 8 bases from V and 3 from J, leaving 17 bases between them. This CDR3 is built from 14 residues. Germline values: CDR1 SGHVS, CDR2 FNYEAQ. DNA for the CDR3: TGTGCCAGCGTATTGGGGGCGGGGGTCTACGAGCAGTACTTC. This translates into CASVLGAGVYEQYF.

The gene calls are TRBV18 and TRBJ2-7, with a tentative D call TRBD1 (5 bases). The germline gives CDR1 KGHSH, CDR2 LQKENI. The CDR3 spans 13 residues. Trimming left V 6 bases short and J 3 bases short, with 12 bases between. The CDR3 sequence: CASSTDSFYEQYF. The DNA for the CDR3 is TGTGCCAGCTCCACAGACAGCTTCTACGAGCAGTACTTC. The whole variable domain, filled in from reference TRBV18 and TRBJ2-7, reads NAGVMQNPRHLVRRRGQEARLRCSPMKGHSHVYWYRQLPEEGLKFMVYLQKENIIDESGMPKERFSAEFPKEGPSILRIQQVVRGDSAAYFCASSTDSFYEQYFGPGTRLTVT.

The CDR3 spells CASSSAGTDKETQYF. CDR3 coding DNA: TGCGCCAGCAGCTCTGCGGGGACAGATAAAGAGACCCAGTACTTC. The chain joins TRBV5-1 to TRBJ2-5; the D gene is possibly TRBD1 (7 bases). CDR1 is SGHRS, CDR2 YFSETQ, per germline. The CDR3 is 15 residues long. The germline V and J ends were trimmed by 3 bases and 3 bases, with 15 bases remaining between them.